The rows below give T cell receptor beta chains drawn from one sample of a study of shared clonotypes between healthy human individuals. Data came from immunoSEQ multiplex PCR; TCRdb stores just in-frame clones and leaves some out. The sample has 1.6 million or so clones; roughly 98.5% are singletons. Material: naive CD4+ T cells sorted from blood. The source is a man aged 25 to 40 in good health. Both conserved end residues are part of each CDR3. The order of the fields is clone size, J gene, D gene, V gene, CDR3 length, CDR3 DNA, CDR3 protein. D genes are given only for firm matches. Size values are once, few and many counts, or a class for expanded clones, and some rows have none.

- TRBJ2-2 - TRBV14 14 TGTGCCAGCAGCCCGCGCTTAGGGGCCGGGGAGCTGTTTTTT CASSPRLGAGELFF
- TRBJ1-1 - TRBV28 15 TGTGCCAGCAGACACACAAATCCGGTAAACACTGAAGCTTTCTTT CASRHTNPVNTEAFF
- TRBJ1-5 - TRBV12-5 14 TGTGCTAGTGGTTTTTGGGGGAGCAATCAGCCCCAGCATTTT CASGFWGSNQPQHF
- TRBJ2-7 - TRBV7-9 13 TGTGCCAGCAGCCACAAGCCAGGTAGCGAGCAGTACTTC CASSHKPGSEQYF
- TRBJ2-1 - TRBV2 11 TGTGCCAGCAGCAGGGTAAATGAGCAGTTCTTC CASSRVNEQFF
once TRBJ2-2 TRBD2 TRBV10-1 14 TGCGCCAGCAGACCGGGGGGGAACACCGGGGAGCTGTTTTTT CASRPGGNTGELFF
- TRBJ2-5 - TRBV5-5 13 TGTGCCAGCAGCTTGGAAGGTCAGGCAACCCAGTACTTC CASSLEGQATQYF
- TRBJ2-1 TRBD2 TRBV5-1 14 TGCGCCAGCAGCCACGGGACTATTAACAATGAGCAGTTCTTC CASSHGTINNEQFF
- TRBJ2-7 TRBD2 TRBV5-4 16 TGTGCCAGCAGCTTGGCCGGGGCTAGCGGGACGTACGAGCAGTACTTC CASSLAGASGTYEQYF
- TRBJ2-7 - TRBV11-2 14 TGTGCCAGCAGCTTAGGTATCACGACCTACGAGCAGTACTTC CASSLGITTYEQYF
few TRBJ2-7 - TRBV4-2 14 TGTGCCAGCAGCCAAGATCGTGGGGGGCCCGAGCAGTACTTC CASSQDRGGPEQYF